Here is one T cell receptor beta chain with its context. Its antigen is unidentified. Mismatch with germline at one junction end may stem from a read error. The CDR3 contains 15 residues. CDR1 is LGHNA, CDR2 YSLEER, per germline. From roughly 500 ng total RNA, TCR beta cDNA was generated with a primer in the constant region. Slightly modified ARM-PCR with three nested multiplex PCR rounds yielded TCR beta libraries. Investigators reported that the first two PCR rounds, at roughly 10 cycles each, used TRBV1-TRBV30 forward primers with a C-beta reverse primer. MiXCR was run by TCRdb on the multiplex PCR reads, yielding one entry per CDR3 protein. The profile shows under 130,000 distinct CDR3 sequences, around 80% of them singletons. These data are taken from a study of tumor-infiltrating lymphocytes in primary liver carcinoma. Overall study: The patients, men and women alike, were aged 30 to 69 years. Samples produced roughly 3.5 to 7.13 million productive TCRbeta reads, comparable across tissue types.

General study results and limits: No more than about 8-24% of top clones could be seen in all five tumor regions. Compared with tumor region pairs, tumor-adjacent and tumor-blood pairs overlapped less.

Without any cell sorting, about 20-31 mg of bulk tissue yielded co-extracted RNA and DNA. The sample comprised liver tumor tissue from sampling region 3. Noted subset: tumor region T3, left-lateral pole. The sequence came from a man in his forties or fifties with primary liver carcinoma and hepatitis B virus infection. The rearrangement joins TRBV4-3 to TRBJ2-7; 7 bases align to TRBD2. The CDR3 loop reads CASGQDRASGYELYF. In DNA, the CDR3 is TGCGCCAGCGGCCAAGATCGGGCTAGCGGCTACGAGCTGTATTTC.